This T cell receptor beta chain was recorded in a study of T cells after posttransplantation cyclophosphamide. The CDR3 is 14 residues long. Germline V gives CDR1 LNHDA, CDR2 SQIVND (reference sequence). Trimming took 9 bases from V and 1 from J; bases not matched to a gene: 6. Generated by immunoSEQ multiplex PCR, the TCRdb table keeps only in-frame clones and is missing some. The sample has just under 7,500 clones, none seen only once. Busulfan-fludarabine conditioning, marrow transplant, and cyclophosphamide on days +3 and +4 were administered. The sequencing used PBMCs, collected after allogeneic stem cell transplant with posttransplant cyclophosphamide. The gene calls are TRBV19 and TRBJ2-3; 8 nucleotides align to TRBD2. The TCR comes from a male patient aged 50 to 60 who received an allogeneic stem cell transplant from an unrelated donor, was CMV-positive, and had acute GVHD only. Some T cells may be transferred from the graft donor. The CDR3 sequence is CASALAGRTDTQYF. The CDR3 DNA reads TGTGCCAGCGCTCTAGCGGGCCGCACAGATACGCAGTATTTT.